Listed here are 17 T cell receptor beta chains from one sample, sequenced in a study of control samples from healthy donors and cancer patients. Sequencing used immunoSEQ multiplex PCR; TCRdb keeps in-frame clones, though not all of them. The repertoire holds 90,000 or so clones, with 70% to 90% as singletons. The sequenced sample consisted of blood. Receptors originate from a man aged 25 to 40 in good health.

The sample holds a few counts of this clone. V is TRBV2 and J is TRBJ1-2; 9 bases line up with TRBD1. The J segment lost 2 bases and the V segment lost 5 bases, leaving 6 bases of the junction unmatched. CDR3 size: 15 residues. Germline V CDR1 and CDR2: SNHLY, FYNNEI. CDR3 nucleotides: TGTGCCAGCAGTCCGGACAGGGGTGCCAACTATGGCTACACCTTC. This gives the protein CASSPDRGANYGYTF.

The V call is TRBV6-1, the J call TRBJ2-3; D is ambiguous. This CDR3 is 18 amino acids long. Germline values: CDR1 MNHNS, CDR2 SASEGT. The germline V and J ends were trimmed by 1 base and 0 bases, with 17 bases remaining between them. CDR3 loop: CASSEVGWVFSSTDTQYF. DNA of the CDR3: TGTGCCAGCAGTGAAGTTGGTTGGGTCTTTTCTAGCACAGATACGCAGTATTTT.

V gene TRBV2 combines with J gene TRBJ1-5; D unresolved. This CDR3 spans 13 amino acids. Trimming left V 7 bases short and J 0 bases short, with 7 bases between. Germline CDR1 reads SNHLY; CDR2 reads FYNNEI. The CDR3 protein is CASTELSNQPQHF. The DNA for the CDR3 is TGTGCCAGCACCGAACTTAGCAATCAGCCCCAGCATTTT.

With regard to this clone: This sample also contains other DNA sequences that code for the same CDR3. V usage is TRBV19 and J usage is TRBJ1-3, with D perhaps TRBD1 (5 bases). Trimming shortened V by 5 bases and J by 0 bases, and 11 bases separated the two germline ends. CDR3 length: 15 residues. CDR1 and CDR2 (germline): LNHDA, SQIVND (reference sequence). CDR3 in amino acids: CASSLRGFSGNTIYF. CDR3 nucleotides: TGTGCCAGTAGTTTGAGGGGATTCTCTGGAAACACCATATATTTT.

The chain joins TRBV10-3 to TRBJ1-5; no clear D gene. The germline V and J ends were trimmed by 2 bases and 4 bases, with 6 bases remaining between them. This CDR3 region has 13 residues. From germline, CDR1 is ENHRY and CDR2 SYGVKD. CDR3 DNA sequence: TGTGCCATCAGTGAGCGACCGAATCAGCCCCAGCATTTT. This codes for CAISERPNQPQHF.

This sequence joins TRBV4-2 and TRBJ2-1; 10 positions agree with TRBD2. The germline V gene has CDR1 LGHNA and CDR2 YNFKEQ. V lost 5 bases to trimming and J lost 5 bases; unmatched junction nucleotides: 6. This CDR3 spans 15 amino acids. This chain's CDR3 is CASSAQAGGDNEQFF. In DNA form, the CDR3 reads TGTGCCAGCAGCGCTCAAGCGGGGGGGGACAATGAGCAGTTCTTC.

DNA of the CDR3: TGTGCCAGCAGCCAAGGGATAGTAGGTTACGAGCAGTACTTC. This gives the protein CASSQGIVGYEQYF. The chain uses TRBV3-1 (or the pseudogene TRBV3-2) and TRBJ2-7; D ambiguous. CDR3 length equals 14 residues. The ends were cut back, 1 base at V and 4 bases at J, with 11 bases in the middle. CDR1 and CDR2 from the germline V gene are LGHDT and YNNKEL (reference sequence).

This clone was detected only a few times. The chain couples TRBV21-1 to TRBJ1-2. TRBV21-1 is deemed a pseudogene. The CDR3 spans 13 residues. The CDR3, as DNA: TGTGCCAGCAGCAGGAGGGGGAACTATGGCTACACCTTC. It yields the protein CASSRRGNYGYTF.

The genes are TRBV14 and TRBJ1-1; tentative D call: TRBD1 (6 bases). Germline values: CDR1 SGHDN, CDR2 FVKESK. This CDR3 spans 13 amino acids. V lost 0 bases and J 11 bases, leaving 13 bases between the germline ends. The CDR3 reads CASSQERWGAAFF. For the CDR3, the DNA is TGTGCCAGCAGCCAAGAAAGGTGGGGGGCCGCTTTCTTT.

The chain joins TRBV5-1 to TRBJ1-2; D possibly corresponds to TRBD1 (5 bases). This CDR3 comprises 13 residues. V lost 2 bases to trimming and J lost 1 base, with 6 bases between them. Germline assignment: CDR1 SGHRS and CDR2 YFSETQ. CDR3 DNA sequence: TGCGCCAGCAGCTTACAGGTTAACTATGGCTACACCTTC. As protein: CASSLQVNYGYTF.

The chain recombines TRBV5-1 with TRBJ2-2; D is perhaps TRBD2 (6 bases). The CDR3 consists of 16 residues. V lost 4 bases and J 0 bases, leaving 13 bases between the germline ends. CDR1 is SGHRS, CDR2 YFSETQ, per germline. The CDR3 region is CASSTGLTANTGELFF. CDR3 nucleotides: TGCGCCAGCAGCACGGGACTCACAGCGAACACCGGGGAGCTGTTTTTT.

The chain couples TRBV6-6 to TRBJ2-2, with 8 bases matching TRBD1. Trimming removed 5 bases from V and 7 bases from J; junction bases left unmatched: 6. CDR1 and CDR2 (germline): MNHNY, SVGAGI (reference sequence). The CDR3 consists of 14 residues. The DNA for the CDR3 is TGTGCCAGCAGTCTTCGGACAGGGAGCGGGGAGCTGTTTTTT. This translates into CASSLRTGSGELFF.

To note about this clone: The sample holds other DNA sequences that translate to the same CDR3. This chain uses TRBV3-1 (or the pseudogene TRBV3-2) with TRBJ2-2; D is possibly TRBD1 or TRBD2 (5 bases each). CDR3 size: 16 residues. Trimming removed 1 base at V and 6 bases at J, with 15 bases between. In germline, CDR1 is LGHDT, CDR2 YNNKEL (reference sequence). Here the CDR3 reads CASSQVRVGDAGELFF. The CDR3 nucleotides are TGTGCCAGCAGCCAAGTAAGAGTCGGGGACGCCGGGGAGCTGTTTTTT.

The CDR3 DNA reads as TGTGCCAGCAGTTTGACAGGTTTCGAGCAGTACTTC. It encodes CASSLTGFEQYF. The chain combines TRBV12-3 or TRBV12-4 with TRBJ2-7; tentative D call: TRBD1 (6 bases). CDR3 length equals 12 residues. V gave up 3 bases and J gave up 6 bases, with 9 bases separating them.

V gene TRBV27 combines with J gene TRBJ2-6, with no clear D. Germline V gene data show CDR1 as MNHEY and CDR2 as SMNVEV (reference sequence). This CDR3 region has 14 residues. Trimming left V 10 bases short and J 0 bases short, with 10 bases between. CDR3 bases: TGTGCCATCCAAGGAGTCTCTGGGGCCAACGTCCTGACTTTC. Protein: CAIQGVSGANVLTF.

The chain employs TRBV7-9 and TRBJ2-7; D remains ambiguous. Trimming removed 1 base at V and 5 bases at J, with 15 bases between. Per the germline V gene, CDR1 is SEHNR and CDR2 is FQNEAQ (reference sequence). The CDR3 covers 15 residues. Here the CDR3 reads CASSLVGPLLDEQYF. The CDR3 coding sequence is TGTGCCAGCAGCTTAGTGGGCCCTCTTCTCGACGAGCAGTACTTC. The complete variable domain, with remaining parts taken from reference TRBV7-9 and TRBJ2-7, reads DTGVSQNPRHKITKRGQNVTFRCDPISEHNRLYWYRQTLGQGPEFLTYFQNEAQLEKSRLLSDRFSAERPKGSFSTLEIQRTEQGDSAMYLCASSLVGPLLDEQYFGPGTRLTVT.

The CDR3 sequence is CASSSGSLDTQYF. DNA for the CDR3: TGTGCCAGCAGTTCGGGGTCGTTAGATACGCAGTATTTT. The chain couples TRBV28 to TRBJ2-3; possible D gene TRBD2, 5 bases. The V end lost 4 bases, the J end lost 5 bases, and 10 bases lay between the germline ends. This CDR3 contains 13 residues. Per germline, CDR1 MDHEN and CDR2 SYDVKM.